The clone carrying this T cell receptor (beta chain) was counted ten times or more. The data derive from a study of human T cells and chemical hapten exposure. Time point specified: patch test 1, 2 weeks after DPC sensitization. Treatment in this sample: therapeutic diphenylcyclopropenone sensitization with weekly scalp DPC. TCRdb re-analysed the RACE reads in MiXCR, keeping a single row per CDR3 protein. Of around 380,000 distinct CDR3 sequences in the sample, around 4.8% were seen once. V was shortened by 5 bases and J by 2 bases, with 7 bases between the two germline ends. The CDR3 sequence is 12 residues long. Germline V lookup: CDR1 SGHVS, CDR2 FNYEAQ.

The genes are TRBV7-6 and TRBJ2-7; D is unresolved. The material was whole blood, obtained in connection with sensitization to the hapten diphenylcyclopropenone (DPC). The sequence came from a woman in her forties or fifties with alopecia areata. Some clones in this sample may be carry-over from other donors' samples. The CDR3 nucleotides read TGTGCCAGCAGCCCCGACCCCTACGAGCAGTACTTC. This codes for CASSPDPYEQYF.